The 7 T cell receptor beta chains reported below all come from one sample, sequenced in a study of human T cells and chemical hapten exposure. Time point given: patch test 3, about 24 weeks after DPC sensitization. As for treatment: therapeutic diphenylcyclopropenone sensitization with weekly scalp DPC. One entry per CDR3 protein, called by TCRdb with MiXCR from the RACE reads. The data contain about 92,000 distinct CDR3 sequences, approximately 10% of them singletons. The sample here was whole blood, taken in connection with sensitization to the hapten diphenylcyclopropenone (DPC). These receptors came from a woman between 25 and 40 years old with alopecia areata. Some clones in this sample may be carry-over from other donors' samples.

The chain recombines TRBV14 with TRBJ1-2; D call uncertain. CDR1 and CDR2 from the germline V gene are SGHDN and FVKESK. The CDR3 runs 15 residues. V was clipped by 1 base and J by 6 bases, with 15 bases between them. The chain's CDR3 is CASSQVQGGVDGYTF. The CDR3 nucleotides read TGTGCCAGCAGCCAAGTCCAAGGCGGGGTGGATGGCTACACCTTC.

This sequence joins TRBV20-1 and TRBJ2-3; 13 bases map to TRBD2. The CDR3 runs 15 residues. J was trimmed by 4 bases and V by 5 bases; bases with no gene match: 6. Germline-derived CDR1 and CDR2 are DFQATT and SNEGSKA (reference sequence). The CDR3 sequence: CSAPGLAGVADTQYF. The CDR3 coding sequence is TGCAGTGCTCCAGGACTAGCGGGGGTTGCAGATACGCAGTATTTT.

The V and J genes are TRBV3-1 and TRBJ2-5; no clear D. The CDR3 has 12 residues. Germline CDR1 LGHDT, CDR2 YNNKEL (reference sequence). The V end lost 4 bases, the J end lost 5 bases, and 8 bases lay between the germline ends. The CDR3 is CASSPSAETQYF. DNA of the CDR3: TGTGCCAGCAGCCCCTCCGCGGAGACCCAGTACTTC.

The chain couples TRBV29-1 to TRBJ2-1; 7 nucleotides line up with TRBD2. CDR1 is SQVTM and CDR2 is ANQGSEA in the germline V gene. Unmatched junction bases numbered 7, after V lost 5 bases and J lost 0 bases. The CDR3 has 15 residues. DNA for the CDR3: TGCAGCGTTCAAAGGGGCGGGGGCTCCTACAATGAGCAGTTCTTC. This gives the protein CSVQRGGGSYNEQFF.

V and J are TRBV10-3 and TRBJ2-2; 11 bases align to TRBD2. The CDR3 covers 17 residues. CDR1 and CDR2 from the germline V gene are ENHRY and SYGVKD. Trimming cost V 6 bases and J 1 base; bases outside gene matches: 7. CDR3 coding DNA: TGTGCCATCAGACGGGGACTAGCGGAGGTGAACACCGGGGAGCTGTTTTTT. Translation: CAIRRGLAEVNTGELFF.

This clonotype has just a few counts. This sequence joins TRBV4-1 and TRBJ2-5; a possible D gene is TRBD2 (5 bases). There are 13 residues in the CDR3. Germline CDR1 is MGHRA and CDR2 is YSYEKL. V was clipped by 4 bases and J by 5 bases, with 11 bases between them. In DNA, the CDR3 is TGCGCCAGCAGCCGGAAGGAGGCGGAGACCCAGTACTTC. Protein sequence: CASSRKEAETQYF.

The chain is built from TRBV6-5 and TRBJ2-1; 9 bases are shared with TRBD2. Germline assignment: CDR1 MNHEY and CDR2 SVGAGI. The CDR3 runs 15 residues. Trimming cost V 6 bases and J 7 bases; bases outside gene matches: 10. CDR3 protein: CASSHGTSWGNEQFF. CDR3 nucleotide sequence: TGTGCCAGCAGCCATGGGACTAGCTGGGGGAATGAGCAGTTCTTC.